Included here is one T cell receptor (beta chain) sequence, with context. V lost 3 bases and J lost 4; bases outside the gene matches: 8. Germline lookup yields CDR1 SGHDN and CDR2 FVKESK. This CDR3 contains 16 residues. Sequenced by immunoSEQ multiplex PCR; TCRdb stores in-frame clones only, minus some. The sample lists under 150,000 clones, about 88% seen once, with 2.3% in the top ten. The source of the sample is a study of blood T cell repertoires in COVID-19. Study background: The United States, Italy and Spain supplied acute and convalescent COVID-19 samples. From T cells, B-cell-depleted T cells, or PBMCs came the material, which was cDNA or gDNA.

Everyone who took part was roughly 18 to 89 years old, and they came from 20 to 25 US areas. This TCR was sampled from a woman between 45 and 65 years old who had recovered from COVID-19. The V and J genes are TRBV14 and TRBJ2-3; 9 positions match TRBD2. The sample comprised PBMCs or T cells enriched from blood (not recorded which). CDR3 DNA: TGTGCCAGCAGCCAGGCGGGGGGGCCAGGGTCAGATACGCAGTATTTT. It yields the protein CASSQAGGPGSDTQYF. Complete variable domain (other parts from reference TRBV14 and TRBJ2-3): EAGVTQFPSHSVIEKGQTVTLRCDPISGHDNLYWYRRVMGKEIKFLLHFVKESKQDESGMPNNRFLAERTGGTYSTLKVQPAELEDSGVYFCASSQAGGPGSDTQYFGPGTRLTVL.